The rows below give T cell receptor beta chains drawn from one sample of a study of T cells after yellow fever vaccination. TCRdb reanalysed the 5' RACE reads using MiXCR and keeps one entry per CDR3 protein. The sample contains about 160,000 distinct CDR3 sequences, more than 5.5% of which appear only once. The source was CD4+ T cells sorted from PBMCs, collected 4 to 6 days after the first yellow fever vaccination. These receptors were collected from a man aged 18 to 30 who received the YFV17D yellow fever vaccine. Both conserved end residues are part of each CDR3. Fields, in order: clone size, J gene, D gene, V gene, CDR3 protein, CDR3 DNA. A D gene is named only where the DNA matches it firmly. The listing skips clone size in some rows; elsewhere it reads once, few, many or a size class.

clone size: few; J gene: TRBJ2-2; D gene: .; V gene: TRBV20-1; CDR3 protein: CSASSGTANTGELFF; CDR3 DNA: TGCAGTGCTAGTTCCGGGACCGCGAACACCGGGGAGCTGTTTTTT
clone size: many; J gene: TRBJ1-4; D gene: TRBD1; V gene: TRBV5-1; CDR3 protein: CASSWGQGWNPLFF; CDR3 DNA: TGCGCCAGCAGCTGGGGACAGGGCTGGAATCCCCTGTTTTTT
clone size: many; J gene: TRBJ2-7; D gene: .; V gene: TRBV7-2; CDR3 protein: CASSFAGREQYF; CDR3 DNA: TGTGCCAGCAGCTTCGCAGGGAGAGAGCAGTACTTC
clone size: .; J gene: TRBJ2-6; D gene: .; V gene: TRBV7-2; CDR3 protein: CASSQWSLTSGANVLTF; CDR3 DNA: TGTGCCAGCAGCCAATGGTCCCTGACCTCTGGGGCCAACGTCCTGACTTTC
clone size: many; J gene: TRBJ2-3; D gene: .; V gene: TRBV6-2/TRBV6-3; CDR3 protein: CASKIGHHTDTQYF; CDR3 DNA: TGTGCCAGCAAGATCGGACACCACACAGATACGCAGTATTTT
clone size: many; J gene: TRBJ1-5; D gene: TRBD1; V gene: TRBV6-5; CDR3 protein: CASKGALNQPQHF; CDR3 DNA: TGTGCCAGCAAGGGGGCGCTTAATCAGCCCCAGCATTTT
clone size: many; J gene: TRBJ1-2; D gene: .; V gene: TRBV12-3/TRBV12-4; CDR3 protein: CASRPGAFRGYTF; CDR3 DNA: TGTGCCAGCAGGCCCGGGGCCTTCCGTGGCTACACCTTC
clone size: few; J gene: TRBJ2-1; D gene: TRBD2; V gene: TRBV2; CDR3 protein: CASSPTGLAGDEQFF; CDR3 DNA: TGTGCCAGCAGCCCCACGGGACTAGCGGGGGATGAGCAGTTCTTC
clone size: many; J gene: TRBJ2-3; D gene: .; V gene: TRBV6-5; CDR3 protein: CATLFWDTQYF; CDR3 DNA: TGTGCCACCTTATTCTGGGATACGCAGTATTTT
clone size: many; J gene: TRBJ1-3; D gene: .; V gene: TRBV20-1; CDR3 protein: CSARENRAGNTIYF; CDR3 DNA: TGCAGTGCTAGAGAAAATCGGGCTGGAAACACCATATATTTT
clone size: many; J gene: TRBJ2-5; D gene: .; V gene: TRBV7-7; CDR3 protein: CASSPRAGAETQYF; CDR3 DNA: TGTGCTAGCAGCCCCCGCGCAGGCGCAGAGACCCAGTACTTC
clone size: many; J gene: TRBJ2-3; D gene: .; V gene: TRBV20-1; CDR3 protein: CSARVRTGTDTQYF; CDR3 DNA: TGCAGTGCTAGAGTACGGACCGGCACAGATACGCAGTATTTT
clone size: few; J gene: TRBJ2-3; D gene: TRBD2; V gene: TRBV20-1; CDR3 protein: CSAPGRGDTQYF; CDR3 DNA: TGCAGTGCCCCAGGGAGGGGAGATACGCAGTATTTT
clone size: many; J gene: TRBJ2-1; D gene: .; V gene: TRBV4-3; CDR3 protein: CASSQKDSRDEQFF; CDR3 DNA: TGCGCCAGCAGCCAAAAGGACAGCCGCGATGAGCAGTTCTTC
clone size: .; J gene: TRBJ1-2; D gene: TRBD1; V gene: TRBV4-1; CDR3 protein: CASRGSPGTGKDYGYTF; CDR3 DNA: TGCGCCAGCAGGGGGTCCCCAGGGACAGGGAAGGACTATGGCTACACCTTC
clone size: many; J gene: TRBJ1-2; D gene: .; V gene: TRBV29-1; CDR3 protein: CSVEGREHYGYTF; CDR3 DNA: TGCAGCGTTGAAGGTCGGGAACACTATGGCTACACCTTC
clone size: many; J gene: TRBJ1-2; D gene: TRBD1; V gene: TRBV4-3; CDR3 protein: CASSQDIRDRGIGYTF; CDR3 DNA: TGCGCCAGCAGCCAGGACATCCGGGACAGGGGAATTGGCTACACCTTC
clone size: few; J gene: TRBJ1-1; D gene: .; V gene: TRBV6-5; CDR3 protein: CASSYGFGVKEAEAFF; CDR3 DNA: TGTGCCAGCAGTTACGGGTTTGGCGTCAAAGAAGCTGAAGCTTTCTTT
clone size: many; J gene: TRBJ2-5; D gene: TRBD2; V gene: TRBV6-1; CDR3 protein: CASSSGLAGPETQYF; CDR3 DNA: TGTGCCAGCAGCTCAGGACTAGCGGGGCCTGAGACCCAGTACTTC
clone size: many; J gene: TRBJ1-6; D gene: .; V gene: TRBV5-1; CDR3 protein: CASSEDPNSPLHF; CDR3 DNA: TGCGCCAGCAGCGAGGACCCTAATTCACCCCTCCACTTT
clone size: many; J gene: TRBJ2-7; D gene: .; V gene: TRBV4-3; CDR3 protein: CASSQSSNPYYEQYF; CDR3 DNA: TGCGCCAGCAGCCAATCTTCGAACCCCTACTACGAGCAGTACTTC
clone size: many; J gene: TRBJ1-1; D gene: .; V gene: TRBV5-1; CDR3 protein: CASSFRQGMRNTEAFF; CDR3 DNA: TGCGCCAGCAGCTTCCGTCAGGGGATGAGGAACACTGAAGCTTTCTTT
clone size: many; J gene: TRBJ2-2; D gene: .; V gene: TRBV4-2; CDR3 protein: CASSQDPIDRNTGELFF; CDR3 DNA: TGTGCCAGCAGCCAAGACCCCATTGACAGAAACACCGGGGAGCTGTTTTTT
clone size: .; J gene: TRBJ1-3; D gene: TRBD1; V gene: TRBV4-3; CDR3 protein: CASSQLPGQGGNTIYF; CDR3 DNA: TGCGCCAGCAGCCAACTCCCGGGACAGGGGGGAAACACCATATATTTT
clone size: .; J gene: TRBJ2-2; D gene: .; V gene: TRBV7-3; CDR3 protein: CASSSTITGTGELFF; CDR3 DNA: TGTGCCAGCAGCTCGACGATAACGGGGACCGGGGAGCTGTTTTTT
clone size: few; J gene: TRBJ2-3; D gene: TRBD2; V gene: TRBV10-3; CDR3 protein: CATKGGLAVERGTDTQYF; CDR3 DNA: TGTGCCACCAAGGGGGGACTAGCGGTCGAAAGGGGCACAGATACGCAGTATTTT
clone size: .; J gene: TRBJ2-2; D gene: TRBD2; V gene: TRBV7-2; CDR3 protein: CASSPGGAGGGAGELFF; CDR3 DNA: TGTGCCAGCAGCCCGGGGGGGGCTGGCGGGGGGGCCGGGGAGCTGTTTTTT
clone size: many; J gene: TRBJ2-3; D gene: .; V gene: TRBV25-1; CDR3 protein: CASRSRARLTDTQYF; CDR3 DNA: TGTGCCAGCAGATCGCGGGCCAGGCTCACAGATACGCAGTATTTT
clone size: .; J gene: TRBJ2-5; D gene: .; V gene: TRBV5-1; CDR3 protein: CASSLVGTQETQYF; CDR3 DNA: TGCGCCAGCAGCTTGGTGGGGACCCAAGAGACCCAGTACTTC
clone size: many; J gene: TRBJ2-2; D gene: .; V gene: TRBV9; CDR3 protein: CASSERTGLDGGELFF; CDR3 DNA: TGTGCCAGCAGCGAAAGGACTGGTCTCGATGGCGGGGAGCTGTTTTTT
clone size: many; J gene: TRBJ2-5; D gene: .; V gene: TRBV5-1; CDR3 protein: CASSGGTAPLQETQYF; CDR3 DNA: TGCGCCAGCAGCGGGGGGACAGCGCCCCTACAAGAGACCCAGTACTTC
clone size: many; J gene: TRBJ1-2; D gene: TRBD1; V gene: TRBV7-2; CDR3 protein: CASSSQQGERGYTF; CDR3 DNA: TGTGCCAGCAGCTCCCAACAGGGGGAGCGAGGCTACACCTTC
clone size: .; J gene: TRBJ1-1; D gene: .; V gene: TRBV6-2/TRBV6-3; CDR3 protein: CASSYPRTRNTEAFF; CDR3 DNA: TGTGCCAGCAGTTACCCTCGGACTAGGAACACTGAAGCTTTCTTT
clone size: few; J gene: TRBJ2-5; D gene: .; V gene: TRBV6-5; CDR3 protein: CASRTGDSQETQYF; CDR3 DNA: TGTGCCAGCAGAACGGGGGACTCTCAAGAGACCCAGTACTTC
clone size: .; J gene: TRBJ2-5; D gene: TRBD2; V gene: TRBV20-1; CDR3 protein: CSALRGSSGGAAQYF; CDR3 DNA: TGCAGTGCCCTGCGGGGGTCTAGCGGGGGGGCTGCCCAGTACTTC
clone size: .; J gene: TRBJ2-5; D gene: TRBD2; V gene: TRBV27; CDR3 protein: CASSLFARGGKQETQYF; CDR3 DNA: TGTGCCAGCAGTTTATTCGCCCGGGGGGGGAAACAAGAGACCCAGTACTTC
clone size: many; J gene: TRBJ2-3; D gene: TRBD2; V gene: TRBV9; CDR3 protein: CASSATGTSPDTQYF; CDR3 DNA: TGTGCCAGCAGCGCAACCGGGACTAGCCCCGATACGCAGTATTTT